Listed below are T cell receptor beta chains from one sample, sequenced in a study of breast tumors, draining lymph nodes, adjacent tissues. TCRdb processed the multiplex PCR reads anew with MiXCR; each CDR3 protein has one entry. Here the sample spans a few hundred thousand distinct CDR3 sequences, less than 35% being singletons. Input material: axillary lymph node tissue. The receptor source for this set is a female donor with breast cancer. Some clones in this sample may be carry-over from other donors' samples. CDR3s include the opening cysteine and the closing phenylalanine or tryptophan. Each record gives: J gene, V gene, CDR3 protein.

j_gene: TRBJ2-7; v_gene: TRBV9; CDR3aa: CASSEATGQIYEQYF
j_gene: TRBJ2-1; v_gene: TRBV5-5; CDR3aa: CASSLGLAGGYNEQFF
j_gene: TRBJ2-7; v_gene: TRBV4-2; CDR3aa: CASSPEGTGTSYEQYF
j_gene: TRBJ2-3; v_gene: TRBV10-3; CDR3aa: CAISETGGYTNTQYF
j_gene: TRBJ1-6; v_gene: TRBV9; CDR3aa: CASSRGTDNSPLHF
j_gene: TRBJ1-3; v_gene: TRBV6-1; CDR3aa: CASLRGQGNTIYF
j_gene: TRBJ1-3; v_gene: TRBV2; CDR3aa: CASSTGGAAGNTIYF
j_gene: TRBJ2-6; v_gene: TRBV6-1; CDR3aa: CASSDTGFSGANVLTF
j_gene: TRBJ1-6; v_gene: TRBV28; CDR3aa: CASSWGPDNSPLHF
j_gene: TRBJ2-5; v_gene: TRBV2; CDR3aa: CASGGTPQETQYF
j_gene: TRBJ1-2; v_gene: TRBV5-5; CDR3aa: CASSGRTGMNYGYTF
j_gene: TRBJ1-5; v_gene: TRBV27; CDR3aa: CASSPRGGYSNQPQHF
j_gene: TRBJ2-1; v_gene: TRBV19; CDR3aa: CASSIHPGLVGNEQFF
j_gene: TRBJ1-4; v_gene: TRBV6-6; CDR3aa: CASGGSTGGEKLFF
j_gene: TRBJ1-2; v_gene: TRBV6-5; CDR3aa: CASSFGSREGGYTF
j_gene: TRBJ2-1; v_gene: TRBV20-1; CDR3aa: CSARGGGLVSHEQFF
j_gene: TRBJ2-5; v_gene: TRBV20-1; CDR3aa: CSARPRVAGGTQYF
j_gene: TRBJ2-3; v_gene: TRBV4-2; CDR3aa: CASSPGLAGIPSTDTQYF
j_gene: TRBJ1-6; v_gene: TRBV20-1; CDR3aa: CSARGRGSYNSPLHF
j_gene: TRBJ2-3; v_gene: TRBV29-1; CDR3aa: CSVEAHLGTDTQYF